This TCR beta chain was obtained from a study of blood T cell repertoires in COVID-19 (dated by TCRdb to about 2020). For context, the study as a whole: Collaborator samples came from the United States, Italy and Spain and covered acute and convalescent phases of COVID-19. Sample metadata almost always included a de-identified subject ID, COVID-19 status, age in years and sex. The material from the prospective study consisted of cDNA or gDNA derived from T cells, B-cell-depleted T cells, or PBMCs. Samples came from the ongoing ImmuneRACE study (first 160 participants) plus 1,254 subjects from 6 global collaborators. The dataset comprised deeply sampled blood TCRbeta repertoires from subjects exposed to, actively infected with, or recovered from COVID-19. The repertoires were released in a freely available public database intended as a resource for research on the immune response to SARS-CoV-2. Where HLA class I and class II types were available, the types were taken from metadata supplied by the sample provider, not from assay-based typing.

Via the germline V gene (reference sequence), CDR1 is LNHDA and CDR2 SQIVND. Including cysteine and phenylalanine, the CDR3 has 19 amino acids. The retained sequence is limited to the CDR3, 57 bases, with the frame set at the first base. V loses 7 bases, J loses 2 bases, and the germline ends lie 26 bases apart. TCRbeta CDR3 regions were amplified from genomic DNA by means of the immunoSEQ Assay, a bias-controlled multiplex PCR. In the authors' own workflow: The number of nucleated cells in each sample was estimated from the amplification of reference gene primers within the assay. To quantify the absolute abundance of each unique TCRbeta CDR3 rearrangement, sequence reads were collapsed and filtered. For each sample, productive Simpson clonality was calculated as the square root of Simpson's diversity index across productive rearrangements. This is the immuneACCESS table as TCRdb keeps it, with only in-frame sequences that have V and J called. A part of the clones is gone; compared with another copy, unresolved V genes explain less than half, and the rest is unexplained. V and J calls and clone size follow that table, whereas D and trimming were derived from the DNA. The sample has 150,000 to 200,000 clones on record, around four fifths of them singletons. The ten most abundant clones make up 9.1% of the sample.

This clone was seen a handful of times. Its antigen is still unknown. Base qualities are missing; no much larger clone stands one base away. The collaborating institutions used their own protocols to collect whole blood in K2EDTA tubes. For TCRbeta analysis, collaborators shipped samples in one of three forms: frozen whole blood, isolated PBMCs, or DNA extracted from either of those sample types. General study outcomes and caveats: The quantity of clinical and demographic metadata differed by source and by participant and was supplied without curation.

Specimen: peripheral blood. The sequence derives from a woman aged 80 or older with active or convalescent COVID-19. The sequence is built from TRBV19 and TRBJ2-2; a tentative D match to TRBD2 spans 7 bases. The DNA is TGTGCCAGTATGGCGTCGCGGGAAGGGGGACTACTAAACACCGGGGAGCTGTTTTTT. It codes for CASMASREGGLLNTGELFF.